This T cell receptor beta chain comes out of a study of PD-1 blockade in classical Hodgkin lymphoma. Findings of the study overall: There remain no defined causes for the repertoire differences, which possibly reflect disease activity or prior therapy. TCR diversity in CD4+, not CD8+, cells rose significantly by C4D1. Relapsed/refractory patients reportedly had lower baseline diversity than newly diagnosed patients. Complete responders entered with baseline diversity on par with newly diagnosed patients, the results showed.

Germline CDR1 reads SGHTA; CDR2 reads FQGNSA. CDR3 length equals 14 residues. Trimming shortened V by 4 bases and J by 0 bases, and 10 bases separated the two germline ends. Relapse after autologous stem cell transplantation occurred in every patient, and brentuximab vedotin exposure varied. In the case of this clone: The target antigen is unknown.

Generated by immunoSEQ multiplex PCR, the TCRdb table keeps only in-frame clones and is missing some. The profile shows 75,000 to 100,000 clones, 81% of them singletons. Sequencing used peripheral blood mononuclear cells (PBMCs), obtained before the second cycle of nivolumab. The receptor comes from a human donor with classical Hodgkin lymphoma. The rearrangement joins TRBV7-2 to TRBJ2-7, with D unclear. This chain's CDR3 is CASSSGPTSYEQYF. DNA of the CDR3: TGTGCCAGCAGCTCGGGCCCTACCTCCTACGAGCAGTACTTC.